A selection of T cell receptor beta chains follows, all from one sample in a study of graft-versus-host responses after intestinal transplantation. Data came from immunoSEQ multiplex PCR; TCRdb stores just in-frame clones and leaves some out. This table has 40,000 to 55,000 clones, more than 85% appearing once. The material sequenced was PBMCs, taken 524 days after transplant. These receptors were taken from a human patient who received an intestinal transplant, so some T cells may come from the graft donor. The CDR3 runs from the conserved cysteine through the conserved F or W. A D gene is named only where the DNA matches it firmly. Clone size is shown for a subset of rows, as once, few, many or a class of expanded clone.

>-|14|-|TRBV30|TRBJ1-2
TGTGCCTGGAGTGTACGGGGTATCCTCTATGGCTACACCTTC
CAWSVRGILYGYTF
>TRBD1|16|-|TRBV7-8|TRBJ1-5
TGTGCCAGCAGCTCCTCGACAGGGGATGGCAATCAGCCCCAGCATTTT
CASSSSTGDGNQPQHF
>-|14|-|TRBV27|TRBJ1-2
TGTGCCAGCAGTTCCCGCCGGGACTGGGACGGCTACACCTTC
CASSSRRDWDGYTF
>-|13|-|TRBV7-7|TRBJ2-6
TGTGCCAGCAGCTTTGCTGGGGCCAACGTCCTGACTTTC
CASSFAGANVLTF
>-|15|-|TRBV4-1|TRBJ1-2
TGCGCCAGCAGCCAAGAAAGGGCCGGGGGCTATGGCTACACCTTC
CASSQERAGGYGYTF
>-|15|-|TRBV5-5|TRBJ2-7
TGTGCCAGCAGCTTGGGGGCCGGTCTCTCCTACGAGCAGTACTTC
CASSLGAGLSYEQYF
>-|16|-|TRBV4-2|TRBJ2-3
TGTGCCAGCAGCCATCGGGCTGACCTTAGCACAGATACGCAGTATTTT
CASSHRADLSTDTQYF
>TRBD1|15|-|TRBV29-1|TRBJ2-5
TGCAGCGTCTTCATTCCGGGACAGGGAGGAGAGACCCAGTACTTC
CSVFIPGQGGETQYF
>TRBD1|13|once|TRBV6-5|TRBJ2-7
TGTGCCAGCAGTTACGACAGGGGGTACGAGCAGTACTTC
CASSYDRGYEQYF
>TRBD2|18|few|TRBV7-3|TRBJ2-3
TGTGCCAGCAGCTTAACGGGACTAGCGGGAGGGCCGGGAGATACGCAGTATTTT
CASSLTGLAGGPGDTQYF
>-|14|-|TRBV9|TRBJ2-1
TGTGCCAGCAGCGTAGGCGGGGACTACAATGAGCAGTTCTTC
CASSVGGDYNEQFF
>TRBD1|13|once|TRBV30|TRBJ2-7
TGTGCCTGGACCCCGGGACAGGGAGCCGAGCAGTACTTC
CAWTPGQGAEQYF
>TRBD2|15|-|TRBV7-3|TRBJ2-5
TGTGCCAGCAGCTCGACTAGCGGTCCAGTGGAGACCCAGTACTTC
CASSSTSGPVETQYF
>-|15|few|TRBV7-9|TRBJ1-3
TGTGCCAGCAGCTCCACAGGGCCCCATAGGAACACCATATATTTT
CASSSTGPHRNTIYF
>-|19|-|TRBV21-1|TRBJ1-3
TGTGCCAGCAGCAAAGTACCTCTTGGTCCGGGCACCTGTGGAAACACCATATATTTT
CASSKVPLGPGTCGNTIYF
>-|14|-|TRBV15|TRBJ2-5
TGTGCCACCAGCAGAGACCGACAGCAAGAGACCCAGTACTTC
CATSRDRQQETQYF
>-|13|-|TRBV5-6|TRBJ2-5
TGTGCCAGCAGCTTAGGGTCGGAAGAGACCCAGTACTTC
CASSLGSEETQYF
>-|14|-|TRBV4-1|TRBJ2-3
TGCGCCAGCAGCCAAGAGCCAGGCCTGGATACGCAGTATTTT
CASSQEPGLDTQYF
>TRBD1|15|once|TRBV4-1|TRBJ2-2
TGCGCCAGCAGCCAAACGAGGACAGGGGCCACGGAGCTGTTTTTT
CASSQTRTGATELFF
>-|11|few|TRBV29-1|TRBJ1-3
TGCAGCCTGCGGACTGGAAACACCATATATTTT
CSLRTGNTIYF
>TRBD2|16|-|TRBV27|TRBJ2-3
TGTGCCAGCACCCCAGGCGGGACTAGCATCACAGATACGCAGTATTTT
CASTPGGTSITDTQYF
>TRBD1|17|-|TRBV27|TRBJ1-1
TGTGCCAGCAGTTCGTACCCGGGACAGGGGACGAACACTGAAGCTTTCTTT
CASSSYPGQGTNTEAFF
>TRBD2|12|few|TRBV2|TRBJ2-7
TGTGCCAGCAGCGGAGCGGGGTACGAGCAGTACTTC
CASSGAGYEQYF
>TRBD2|16|-|TRBV11-2|TRBJ2-7
TGTGCCAGCAGCTTGGTGACTAGCGGGAGTATCTACGAGCAGTACTTC
CASSLVTSGSIYEQYF
>TRBD2|16|-|TRBV27|TRBJ2-3
TGTGCCAGCAGTTTATCTCCTAGCGGGAGGGGGGATACGCAGTATTTT
CASSLSPSGRGDTQYF
>-|14|-|TRBV2|TRBJ1-4
TGTGCCAGCGGAACAGGTACCCTTAATGAAAAACTGTTTTTT
CASGTGTLNEKLFF
>-|13|-|TRBV7-2|TRBJ1-6
TGTGCCAGCAGCTTAGCGGCAACCAAGTCCCTCCACTTT
CASSLAATKSLHF
>-|14|-|TRBV5-6|TRBJ2-7
TGTGCCAGCAGCCGGGTCGCCCTACTAGAAGAGCAGTACTTC
CASSRVALLEEQYF
>-|16|-|TRBV27|TRBJ2-7
TGTGCCAGCAGTTTACGAGGGGGTGCCGCCGGACGCGAGCAGTACTTC
CASSLRGGAAGREQYF
>TRBD2|15|-|TRBV4-1|TRBJ2-5
TGCGCCAGCAGCCAAGTTCCTAGCGGGAGTGAGACCCAGTACTTC
CASSQVPSGSETQYF
>-|16|-|TRBV28|TRBJ1-5
TGTGCCAGCAGTTTCAGTTTGGGGGAAAGCAATCAGCCCCAGCATTTT
CASSFSLGESNQPQHF
>-|15|-|TRBV23-1|TRBJ2-7
TGCGCCAGCAGTCAACTAGGAGGGGTCTCCTACGAGCAGTACTTC
CASSQLGGVSYEQYF